This T cell receptor (beta chain) was sequenced for a study of blood T cell repertoires in COVID-19. Looking at the study overall: T cells, B-cell-depleted T cells, or PBMCs supplied cDNA or gDNA.

V was pared by 4 bases and J by 3 bases, with 15 bases between. This CDR3 has 16 residues. The germline gives CDR1 MNHNS, CDR2 SASEGT. Assay used: immunoSEQ multiplex PCR; TCRdb lists only in-frame clones, some missing. The sample lists over 45,000 clones, around 82% seen once, with roughly 7% in the top ten. The chain links TRBV6-1 to TRBJ2-2; D ambiguous. Input material: peripheral blood. The sequence was obtained from a man between 40 and 49 years old with acute or convalescent COVID-19. CDR3 coding DNA: TGTGCCAGCAGTGTATGGAATGGGCAGCACACCGGGGAGCTGTTTTTT. Residues: CASSVWNGQHTGELFF.